The next 32 T cell receptor beta chains were all read from a single sample in a study of cytomegalovirus exposure and HLA in healthy donors. Assay used: immunoSEQ multiplex PCR; TCRdb lists only in-frame clones, some missing. The data hold fewer than 120,000 clones, with approximately 90% observed a single time. Sample: PBMCs. These receptor sequences come from a woman under 40 in good health and CMV-seropositive.

The chain carries TRBV4-1 and TRBJ2-1, with TRBD2 matching 8 bases. The CDR3 spans 19 residues. Germline V gene sequence: CDR1 MGHRA, CDR2 YSYEKL. V dropped 1 base and J dropped 0; count of bases not matched to a gene: 11. For the CDR3, the DNA is TGCGCCAGCAGCCAAGGTCCTAGCGGGTCCTTCTCCTCCTACAATGAGCAGTTCTTC. This codes for CASSQGPSGSFSSYNEQFF.

The chain employs TRBV27 and TRBJ2-1; 7 bases line up with TRBD2. The germline CDR1 and CDR2 sequences are MNHEY and SMNVEV (reference sequence). CDR3 length: 15 residues. Losses at the gene ends were 3 bases for V and 8 bases for J; bases not matched to a gene: 10. The CDR3 coding sequence is TGTGCCAGCAGTTTTTACTTGGGAGGGGTCCATGAGCAGTTCTTC. This encodes CASSFYLGGVHEQFF.

The gene calls are TRBV6-1 and TRBJ2-7, with 10 nucleotides matching TRBD1. CDR1 and CDR2 from the germline V gene are MNHNS and SASEGT. The junction had 9 bases not matched to a gene; V was cut back by 3 bases and J by 7 bases. This CDR3 has 15 amino acids. The CDR3 nucleotides read TGTGCCAGCAGTGAGGCCGGGACAGGGGCCTTAGAGCAGTACTTC. As protein: CASSEAGTGALEQYF.

This chain connects TRBV19 to TRBJ2-1; 11 bases are shared with TRBD2. Germline values: CDR1 LNHDA, CDR2 SQIVND (reference sequence). This CDR3 spans 14 amino acids. V trimming: 8 bases; J trimming: 6 bases; junction bases outside the gene matches: 6. The CDR3 loop reads CASSLAGGLNEQFF. CDR3 DNA sequence: TGTGCCAGTTCGTTAGCGGGAGGGCTCAATGAGCAGTTCTTC.

The genes are TRBV4-2 and TRBJ1-4, with D possibly TRBD1 on 6 matching bases. V was cut by 3 bases and J by 7 bases, with 15 bases left in between. This CDR3 has 15 residues. CDR1 and CDR2 (germline): LGHNA, YNFKEQ. The CDR3 region is CASSHLGGAGEKLFF. The CDR3 coding sequence is TGTGCCAGCAGCCACCTGGGGGGGGCAGGTGAAAAACTGTTTTTT.

The chain links TRBV2 to TRBJ2-3; 7 positions match TRBD1. The V segment lost 1 base and the J segment 8 bases; nucleotides outside the gene matches: 15. In germline, CDR1 is SNHLY, CDR2 FYNNEI. The CDR3 covers 17 residues. The CDR3 reads CASSEGSGRGLPATQYF. The CDR3 DNA follows: TGTGCCAGCAGTGAAGGGTCGGGTAGGGGGCTCCCAGCTACGCAGTATTTT.

V gene TRBV19 combines with J gene TRBJ1-1; D is ambiguous. The CDR3 totals 12 residues. V lost 1 base, J lost 6 bases, and 6 bases lay in between. Looked up from germline, CDR1 is LNHDA and CDR2 is SQIVND (reference sequence). Here the CDR3 DNA reads TGTGCCAGTAGTATAGGGGGAGCTGAAGCTTTCTTT. Protein sequence: CASSIGGAEAFF.

The chain carries TRBV5-1 and TRBJ1-2; possibly TRBD1 for D (5 bases). Germline V gene data show CDR1 as SGHRS and CDR2 as YFSETQ. CDR3 length equals 15 residues. The V and J ends lost 2 bases and 4 bases respectively, with 15 bases between them. CDR3 bases: TGCGCCAGCAGCTTAAATAGTGGGGGGTCCTATGGCTACACCTTC. Translating it yields CASSLNSGGSYGYTF. The variable domain in full, completed from reference TRBV5-1 and TRBJ1-2, reads KAGVTQTPRYLIKTRGQQVTLSCSPISGHRSVSWYQQTPGQGLQFLFEYFSETQRNKGNFPGRFSGRQFSNSRSEMNVSTLELGDSALYLCASSLNSGGSYGYTFGSGTRLTVV.

This chain links TRBV6-6 with TRBJ2-1; TRBD2 matches at 10 bases. CDR1 and CDR2 from the germline V gene are MNHNY and SVGAGI (reference sequence). Trimming cost V 5 bases and J 6 bases; bases outside gene matches: 10. The CDR3 spans 16 residues. The CDR3 sequence is CASSRAGGPISNEQFF. In DNA, the CDR3 is TGTGCCAGCAGTCGAGCGGGAGGGCCAATCAGCAATGAGCAGTTCTTC.

The CDR3 region is CAISNNDRGPGYTF. CDR3 nucleotide sequence: TGTGCCATCAGTAATAACGACAGGGGTCCTGGCTACACCTTC. This chain connects TRBV10-3 to TRBJ1-2; 8 positions agree with TRBD1. The CDR3 is 14 residues long. Germline CDR1 reads ENHRY; CDR2 reads SYGVKD. The V segment lost 5 bases and the J segment 7 bases; nucleotides outside the gene matches: 9.

There are a few counts of this clone. The J gene is TRBJ1-5, the V gene TRBV6-1; D not resolved. Germline CDR1 reads MNHNS; CDR2 reads SASEGT. The V end was cut by 4 bases, the J end by 0 bases, with 13 bases between. This CDR3 region has 16 residues. This CDR3 is CASSAVNSYSNQPQHF. The DNA for the CDR3 is TGTGCCAGCAGTGCGGTAAACAGCTATAGCAATCAGCCCCAGCATTTT.

The rearrangement uses TRBV2 and TRBJ2-1, with 13 bases matching TRBD2. In germline, CDR1 is SNHLY, CDR2 FYNNEI. Germline trimming cut 6 bases from V and 1 base from J; bases unmatched to any gene: 9. The CDR3 consists of 18 residues. Here the CDR3 DNA reads TGTGCCAGCAGAGTGACTAGCGGGAGGCTCCCGTCCTACAATGAGCAGTTCTTC. Amino acid sequence: CASRVTSGRLPSYNEQFF.

The chain joins TRBV9 to TRBJ2-7, with 8 bases matching TRBD2. Trimming removed 0 bases from V and 2 bases from J; junction bases left unmatched: 4. CDR1 is SGDLS, CDR2 YYNGEE, per germline. This CDR3 is 15 amino acids long. In nucleotides, the CDR3 is TGTGCCAGCAGCGTAGAAGCGGGAGTTCCCTACGAGCAGTACTTC. It is translated as CASSVEAGVPYEQYF.

CDR3 nucleotide sequence: TGTGCCAGTAGTTCAAGATCCCAGCGAGAGCAGTACTTC. Protein product: CASSSRSQREQYF. The chain couples TRBV19 to TRBJ2-7; the D is unclear. Trimming shortened V by 5 bases and J by 7 bases, and 15 bases separated the two germline ends. The CDR3 runs to 13 residues. Germline lookup yields CDR1 LNHDA and CDR2 SQIVND (reference sequence).

CDR3 loop: CASSLRGGPHGYTF. As DNA, the CDR3 is TGTGCCAGCAGCTTGAGGGGGGGACCCCATGGCTACACCTTC. This chain links TRBV5-6 with TRBJ1-2; D may be TRBD1 (6 bases). The V gene's germline CDR1 is SGHDT and CDR2 YYEEEE. Trimming stripped 1 base from V and 6 bases from J, with 13 bases between. This CDR3 is 14 amino acids long.

This clone was detected only once. The chain is built from TRBV5-6 and TRBJ2-1; 9 bases are shared with TRBD1. From germline, CDR1 is SGHDT and CDR2 YYEEEE. Trimming removed 3 bases from V and 7 bases from J; junction bases left unmatched: 5. The CDR3 loop spans 14 amino acids. CDR3: CASSSGTGLNEQFF. DNA for the CDR3: TGTGCCAGCAGCTCCGGGACAGGGCTAAATGAGCAGTTCTTC.

This chain joins TRBV18 and TRBJ2-7, with D uncertain. Trimming took off 4 bases at V and 1 base at J, with 11 bases between the two ends. Germline loops: CDR1 KGHSH, CDR2 LQKENI. This CDR3 contains 14 residues. The DNA for the CDR3 is TGTGCCAGCTCACTTGGCTCGATTTCCTACGAGCAGTACTTC. Its protein product is CASSLGSISYEQYF.

This clone was picked up one time. The chain is built from TRBV27 and TRBJ1-5; D possibly corresponds to TRBD1 (5 bases). From germline, CDR1 is MNHEY and CDR2 SMNVEV (reference sequence). The V end was cut by 6 bases, the J end by 3 bases, with 12 bases between. The CDR3 is 14 amino acids. CDR3 sequence reads: CASRQDLDNQPQHF. The CDR3 coding sequence is TGTGCCAGCAGACAGGACCTGGACAATCAGCCCCAGCATTTT.

The chain joins TRBV6-5 to TRBJ2-6; D might be TRBD2 (6 bases). Trimming cost V 5 bases and J 2 bases, with 10 bases left between them. In germline, CDR1 is MNHEY, CDR2 SVGAGI. CDR3 length equals 15 residues. The CDR3 DNA reads as TGTGCCAGCAGTCCAGGGACTGCTGGGGCCAACGTCCTGACTTTC. It is translated as CASSPGTAGANVLTF.

The chain combines TRBV4-2 with TRBJ2-5; a weak D match, TRBD1 (6 bases). The CDR3 consists of 14 residues. Germline loops: CDR1 LGHNA, CDR2 YNFKEQ. Trimming pared 0 bases from V and 5 bases from J, leaving 10 bases between. This CDR3 reads CASSQEGARETQYF. The DNA for the CDR3 is TGTGCCAGCAGCCAAGAGGGGGCGCGGGAGACCCAGTACTTC.

J is TRBJ2-7 and V is TRBV6-1, with D perhaps TRBD1 (6 bases). The V end was cut by 10 bases, the J end by 3 bases, with 16 bases between. Germline CDR1 reads MNHNS; CDR2 reads SASEGT. This CDR3 region has 13 residues. The CDR3 spells CATRGGQLYEQYF. CDR3 nucleotide sequence: TGTGCCACCCGAGGGGGACAACTCTACGAGCAGTACTTC.

V gene TRBV6-5 combines with J gene TRBJ1-2; 8 nucleotides line up with TRBD1. The CDR3 is made up of 13 amino acids. After removal of 6 bases from V and 4 bases from J, the junction contained 4 bases not matched to a gene. From germline, CDR1 is MNHEY and CDR2 SVGAGI. The CDR3, as DNA: TGTGCCAGCAGAACAGGGGGTAGCTATGGCTACACCTTC. Translating it yields CASRTGGSYGYTF.

The genes are TRBV25-1 and TRBJ2-1; TRBD2 aligns across 8 bases. The J segment lost 14 bases and the V segment lost 3 bases, leaving 6 bases of the junction unmatched. This CDR3 region has 12 residues. The V gene's germline CDR1 is MGHDK and CDR2 SYGVNS. DNA for the CDR3: TGTGCCAGCAGTGATGGTCCGCGGGAGGAGTTCTTC. Translating it yields CASSDGPREEFF.

The chain recombines TRBV29-1 with TRBJ2-7; tentative D call: TRBD2 (6 bases). Germline CDR1 reads SQVTM; CDR2 reads ANQGSEA. The CDR3 has 15 residues. With 4 bases removed from V and 0 bases from J, the gap between germline ends came to 16 bases. Here the CDR3 reads CSVVPGTDSSYEQYF. In DNA form, the CDR3 reads TGCAGCGTTGTCCCCGGGACTGATAGCTCCTACGAGCAGTACTTC.

The rearrangement joins TRBV15 to TRBJ2-7, with D possibly matching TRBD2 (5 bases). Looked up from germline, CDR1 is LNHNV and CDR2 is YYDKDF (reference sequence). CDR3 size: 14 residues. V dropped 0 bases and J dropped 6 bases, with 12 bases sitting between them. The CDR3 bases are TGTGCCACCAGCAGAGAATCGGGAAACACCGAGCAGTACTTC. Translating it yields CATSRESGNTEQYF.

This chain uses TRBV4-3 with TRBJ2-3, with D possibly being TRBD2 (6 bases). The germline CDR1 and CDR2 sequences are LGHNA and YSLEER. Trimming cost V 4 bases and J 6 bases, with 17 bases left between them. The CDR3 runs 15 residues. CDR3 DNA sequence: TGCGCCAGCAGCCTCCGGGACTCTCAATTTGATACGCAGTATTTT. Its translation: CASSLRDSQFDTQYF.

This clone was seen a few times. J is TRBJ2-1 and V is TRBV18, with 8 bases lining up with TRBD2. CDR1 is KGHSH and CDR2 is LQKENI in the germline V gene. There are 17 residues in the CDR3. The J segment lost 3 bases and the V segment lost 2 bases, leaving 9 bases of the junction unmatched. CDR3 residues: CASSPGLAGSLYNEQFF. DNA for the CDR3: TGTGCCAGCTCACCAGGACTAGCCGGTTCCCTCTACAATGAGCAGTTCTTC.

The chain links TRBV7-9 to TRBJ1-4; D possibly corresponds to TRBD1 (5 bases). The V end lost 6 bases, the J end lost 0 bases, and 11 bases lay between the germline ends. Germline V gives CDR1 SEHNR, CDR2 FQNEAQ (reference sequence). The CDR3 has 15 residues. The DNA for the CDR3 is TGTGCCAGCAGGCCACAGGAGCCAACTAATGAAAAACTGTTTTTT. This encodes CASRPQEPTNEKLFF.

The genes are TRBV12-2 and TRBJ1-2; the tabulated D call, TRBD1, remains unverified against the DNA. TRBV12-2 is a listed pseudogene. The CDR3 has 10 residues. CDR3 protein: CASRTHGYTF. Written as DNA, the CDR3 is TGTGCAAGTCGCACACATGGCTACACCTTC.

The chain carries TRBV28 and TRBJ1-2; D might be TRBD1 (6 bases). CDR1 is MDHEN and CDR2 is SYDVKM in the germline V gene. Deletions cut 2 bases from V and 3 bases from J, with 10 bases between. The CDR3 is 14 amino acids. The CDR3 DNA follows: TGTGCCAGCAGTTTAAAGGGGGTGGACTATGGCTACACCTTC. It codes for CASSLKGVDYGYTF.

The chain employs TRBV6-5 and TRBJ2-1, with 9 bases aligning to TRBD2. The CDR3 has 15 residues. The V gene's germline CDR1 is MNHEY and CDR2 SVGAGI. Trimming at V came to 6 bases and at J to 7 bases, leaving 10 bases not matched to a gene. CDR3 sequence (DNA): TGTGCCAGCAGGAGACTAGCGGCACCTGCGAATGAGCAGTTCTTC. Residues: CASRRLAAPANEQFF.

The chain uses TRBV14 and TRBJ1-1, with 11 bases fitting TRBD1. The CDR3 consists of 17 residues. The germline V gene encodes CDR1 SGHDN and CDR2 FVKESK. Losses at the gene ends were 4 bases for V and 3 bases for J; bases not matched to a gene: 10. The CDR3 sequence: CASSPPGQGEGYTEAFF. CDR3 in DNA: TGTGCCAGCAGCCCCCCGGGACAGGGGGAAGGGTACACTGAAGCTTTCTTT.